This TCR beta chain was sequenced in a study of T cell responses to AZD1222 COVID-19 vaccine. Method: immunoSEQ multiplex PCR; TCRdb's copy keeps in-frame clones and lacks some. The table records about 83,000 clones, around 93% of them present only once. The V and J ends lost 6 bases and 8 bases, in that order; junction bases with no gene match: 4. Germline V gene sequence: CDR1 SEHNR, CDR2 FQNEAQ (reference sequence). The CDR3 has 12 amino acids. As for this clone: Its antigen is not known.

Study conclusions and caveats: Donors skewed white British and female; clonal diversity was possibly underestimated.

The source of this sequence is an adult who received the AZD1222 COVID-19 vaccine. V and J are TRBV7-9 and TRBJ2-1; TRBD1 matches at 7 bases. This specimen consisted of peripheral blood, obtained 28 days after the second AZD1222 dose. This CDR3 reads CASSSTGDEQFF. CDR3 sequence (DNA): TGTGCCAGCAGTTCTACAGGGGATGAGCAGTTCTTC.